This is a list of T cell receptor beta chains from one sample in a study of Graves' ophthalmopathy and Graves' hyperthyroidism. TCRdb used MiXCR to reprocess the multiplex PCR reads, holding one entry per CDR3 protein. The table has approximately 210,000 distinct CDR3 sequences, just under 30% seen once; the top ten hold approximately 9%. Source material: peripheral blood. These receptors originate from a man between 50 and 59 years old with Graves' ophthalmopathy. CDR3s include the opening cysteine and the closing phenylalanine or tryptophan. Fields, in order: V gene, clone size, D gene, J gene, CDR3 protein, CDR3 DNA. The D gene is left open where the match is weak. Clone size is stated in some rows and not others, as once, few, many or a class when expanded.

TRBV11-3	many	.	TRBJ2-7	CASSVETYEQYF	TGTGCCAGCAGCGTCGAGACCTACGAGCAGTACTTC
TRBV7-2	many	.	TRBJ2-5	CASSPTGAQETQYF	TGTGCCAGCAGCCCAACGGGGGCTCAAGAGACCCAGTACTTC
TRBV12-3/TRBV12-4	many	.	TRBJ2-7	CASSQGLNTEQYF	TGTGCCAGCAGTCAAGGCCTTAATACTGAGCAGTACTTC
TRBV6-2/TRBV6-3	many	.	TRBJ2-6	CASSYLRSGANVLTF	TGTGCCAGCAGTTACTTGCGGTCTGGGGCCAACGTCCTGACTTTC
TRBV5-4	.	.	TRBJ2-7	CASSQGRLTSYEQYF	TGTGCCAGCAGTCAAGGCAGGCTGACCTCCTACGAGCAGTACTTC
TRBV19	many	.	TRBJ1-1	CASSITRGTEAFF	TGTGCCAGTAGTATAACCAGGGGCACTGAAGCTTTCTTT
TRBV6-1	many	TRBD1	TRBJ1-2	CVSSAPLQGRIYGYTF	TGTGTCAGCAGCGCCCCCCTACAGGGGAGGATCTATGGCTACACCTTC
TRBV12-3/TRBV12-4	many	.	TRBJ2-2	CASRSGTVNTGELFF	TGTGCCAGCAGAAGCGGGACAGTTAACACCGGGGAGCTGTTTTTT
TRBV6-2/TRBV6-3	.	.	TRBJ2-7	CASSPGGTQTYEQYF	TGTGCCAGCAGTCCCGGAGGGACCCAAACCTACGAGCAGTACTTC
TRBV28	many	.	TRBJ2-7	CASSLRWDGSYEQYF	TGTGCCAGCAGTTTACGATGGGACGGCTCCTACGAGCAGTACTTC
TRBV18	many	.	TRBJ2-1	CASSPPGYNEQFF	TGTGCCAGCTCACCACCGGGTTACAATGAGCAGTTCTTC
TRBV11-2	many	.	TRBJ1-2	CASSSTRANYGYTF	TGTGCCAGCAGCTCGACGCGTGCTAACTATGGCTACACCTTC
TRBV28	.	.	TRBJ1-3	CASSLGAGNTIYF	TGTGCCAGCAGTTTGGGAGCAGGAAACACCATATATTTT
TRBV2	many	.	TRBJ2-5	CASSERGGRGRGTQYF	TGTGCCAGCAGTGAAAGAGGTGGTCGGGGGCGCGGGACCCAGTACTTC
TRBV12-3/TRBV12-4	many	.	TRBJ1-1	CASSLGIYTEAFF	TGTGCCAGCAGTTTAGGCATCTACACTGAAGCTTTCTTT
TRBV29-1	many	TRBD1	TRBJ2-7	CSVRPGQGAYEQYF	TGCAGCGTCCGTCCGGGACAGGGGGCCTACGAGCAGTACTTC
TRBV19	few	.	TRBJ2-2	CASSISPPWGTGELFF	TGTGCCAGTAGTATATCACCCCCGTGGGGCACCGGGGAGCTGTTTTTT
TRBV5-1	many	.	TRBJ2-7	CASATWTDNPEQYF	TGCGCCAGCGCAACGTGGACAGACAACCCCGAGCAGTACTTC
TRBV27	many	.	TRBJ2-2	CASSSLTRGELFF	TGTGCCAGCAGTTCTCTGACTCGGGGGGAGCTGTTTTTT